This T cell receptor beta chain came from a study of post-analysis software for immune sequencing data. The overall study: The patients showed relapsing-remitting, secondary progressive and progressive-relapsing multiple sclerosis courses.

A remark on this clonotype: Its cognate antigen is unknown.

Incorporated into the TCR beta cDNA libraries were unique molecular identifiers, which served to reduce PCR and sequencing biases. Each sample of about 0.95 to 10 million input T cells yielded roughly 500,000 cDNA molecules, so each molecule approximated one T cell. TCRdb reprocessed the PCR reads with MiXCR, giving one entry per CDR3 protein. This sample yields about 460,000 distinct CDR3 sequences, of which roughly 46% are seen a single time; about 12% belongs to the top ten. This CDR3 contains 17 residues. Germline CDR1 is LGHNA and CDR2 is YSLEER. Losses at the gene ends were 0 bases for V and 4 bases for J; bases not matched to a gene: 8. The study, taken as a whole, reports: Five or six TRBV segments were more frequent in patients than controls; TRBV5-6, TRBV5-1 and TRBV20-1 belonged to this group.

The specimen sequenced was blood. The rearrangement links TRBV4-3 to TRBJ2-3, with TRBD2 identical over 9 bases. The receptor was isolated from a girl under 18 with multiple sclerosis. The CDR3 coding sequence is TGCGCCAGCAGCCAAGAGGGCGGGAGGGCCTTGGCAGATACGCAGTATTTT. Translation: CASSQEGGRALADTQYF.